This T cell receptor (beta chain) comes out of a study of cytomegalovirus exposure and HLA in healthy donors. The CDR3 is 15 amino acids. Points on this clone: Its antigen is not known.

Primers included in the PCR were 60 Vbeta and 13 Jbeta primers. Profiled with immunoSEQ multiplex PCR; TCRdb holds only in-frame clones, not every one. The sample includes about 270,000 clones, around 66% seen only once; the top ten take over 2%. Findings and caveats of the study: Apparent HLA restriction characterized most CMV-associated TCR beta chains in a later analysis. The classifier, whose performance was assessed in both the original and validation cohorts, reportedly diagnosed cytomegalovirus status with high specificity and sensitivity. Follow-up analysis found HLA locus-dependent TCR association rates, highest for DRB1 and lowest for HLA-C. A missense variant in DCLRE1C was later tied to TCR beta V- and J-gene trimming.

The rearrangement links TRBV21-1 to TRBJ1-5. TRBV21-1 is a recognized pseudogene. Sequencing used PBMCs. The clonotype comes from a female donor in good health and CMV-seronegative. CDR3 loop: CASSKRGSGHQPQHF. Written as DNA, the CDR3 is TGTGCCAGCAGCAAGCGGGGGTCGGGCCATCAGCCCCAGCATTTT.